This TCR beta chain was sequenced for a study of CD4 T cell repertoires in COVID-19 (dated by TCRdb to the early 2020s). Regarding the research as a whole: To analyze cross-reactivity, the CFSE-low cells were expanded with IL-2 for under 11 days and then labeled again and restimulated with spike proteins from other coronaviruses. The study characterized naturally processed CD4+ T cell responses to SARS-CoV-2 spike and nucleoprotein in COVID-19-recovered individuals, using TCR Vbeta sequencing to assess clonal composition. Subset-level TCR Vbeta repertoire analysis of SARS-CoV-2-reactive T cells was performed in three recovered individuals.

The library was produced with the immunoSEQ multiplex PCR assay. The authors processed their data as follows. Repertoire overlap between subsets was quantified using the Chao-Jaccard similarity index and counts of shared clonotypes. Not all clones reach the TCRdb copy of this immuneACCESS table, which keeps in-frame sequences only. Checked studies attribute under half of the gap to unresolved V genes and leave the rest unexplained. The V and J calls and the clone size are those of that table, but D and trimming were determined from the DNA. The sample table lists approximately 79,000 clones, roughly 80% of them with a count of one. Together, the top ten hold around 0.59% of the sample. In light of the paper, this sample's time point label describes: sample from a COVID-19-recovered individual after infection. The donors were patients who had recovered from mild-to-severe COVID-19. Uncultured memory T cell samples were subjected to sequencing directly after ex vivo isolation. From peripheral blood mononuclear cells, the researchers isolated CD4+ total memory, central memory, effector memory and circulating T follicular helper cells.

Here V drops 5 bases and J drops 5 bases, and the junction holds 10 bases not matched to any gene. From the cysteine up to the phenylalanine, the CDR3 has a length of 17 residues. The sequence is cut down to CDR3 DNA, 51 bases in frame from base 1. Reading the germline V gene (reference sequence) gives CDR1 LNHDA and CDR2 SQIVND. What the study reported, not specific to this receptor: Between about 6 and 28% of SARS-CoV-2 clonotypes were also detected in SARS-CoV and/or HKU1 spike-stimulated secondary cultures, consistent with cross-reactivity. Several of the most expanded SARS-CoV-2-reactive clonotypes were present in two or all three memory subsets, which suggests intraclonal diversification.

About this clone itself: The clone's antigen remains unknown. Base qualities are not recorded, but no much larger clone differs from it by a single base.

The rearranged segments are TRBV19 and TRBJ2-2; 11 junctional bases match TRBD2. The sequenced sample was CD4+ T cells from peripheral blood, obtained after recovery from COVID-19. This TCR came from a human donor who had COVID-19. The CDR3 sequence is CASSSLAGVLGTGELFF. The DNA sequence is as follows: TGTGCCAGTAGTTCACTAGCGGGAGTTTTAGGGACCGGGGAGCTGTTTTTT.